The 27 T cell receptor beta chains below all came from one sample that was sequenced in a study of control samples from healthy donors and cancer patients. Profiled with immunoSEQ multiplex PCR; TCRdb holds only in-frame clones, not every one. The repertoire has about 44,000 clones, approximately 87% of them found once; the top ten carry more than 8.5%. Input material: PBMCs. The receptors derive from a woman aged 55-70 years with lung cancer.

The chain couples TRBV3-1 (or the pseudogene TRBV3-2) to TRBJ2-5; TRBD2 is a possible D gene (5 bases). Germline CDR1 and CDR2: LGHDT and YNNKEL (reference sequence). V dropped 0 bases and J dropped 5 bases, with 16 bases sitting between them. This CDR3 is 16 amino acids long. The CDR3 region is CASSQDSPIPGETQYF. The CDR3 nucleotides read TGTGCCAGCAGCCAAGATTCCCCCATCCCGGGGGAGACCCAGTACTTC.

CDR3 DNA: TGTGCCAGCAGCCGCCAAAAGAACACTGAAGCTTTCTTT. As protein: CASSRQKNTEAFF. This chain uses TRBV7-2 with TRBJ1-1; D call uncertain. Germline V lookup: CDR1 SGHTA, CDR2 FQGNSA. The ends were cut back, 5 bases at V and 1 base at J, with 8 bases in the middle. CDR3 length: 13 residues.

The rearrangement joins TRBV9 to TRBJ2-7; D unclear. V was trimmed by 0 bases and J by 0 bases, leaving 10 bases between them. Per the germline V gene, CDR1 is SGDLS and CDR2 is YYNGEE. The CDR3 sequence is 15 residues long. The CDR3 DNA reads TGTGCCAGCAGCGTAGCCCTGAGTGCCTCCTACGAGCAGTACTTC. It specifies CASSVALSASYEQYF. Variable domain in full (rest from reference TRBV9 and TRBJ2-7): DSGVTQTPKHLITATGQRVTLRCSPRSGDLSVYWYQQSLDQGLQFLIQYYNGEERAKGNILERFSAQQFPDLHSELNLSSLELGDSALYFCASSVALSASYEQYFGPGTRLTVT.

The V call is TRBV7-2, the J call TRBJ2-5; D is undetermined. With 4 bases removed from V and 2 bases from J, the gap between germline ends came to 8 bases. The CDR3 has 13 residues. Per the germline V gene, CDR1 is SGHTA and CDR2 is FQGNSA. Written as DNA, the CDR3 is TGTGCCAGCAGCTCCCAGAGTCAAGAGACCCAGTACTTC. This gives the protein CASSSQSQETQYF.

The rearrangement joins TRBV7-3 to TRBJ2-7, with 15 bases aligning to TRBD2. V shed 5 bases, J shed 4 bases, and the junction held 9 bases outside the gene matches. From germline, CDR1 is SGHTA and CDR2 FQGTGA. CDR3 length: 17 amino acids. This chain's CDR3 is CASSISGLAGGRYEQYF. In nucleotides, the CDR3 is TGTGCCAGCAGCATCTCTGGACTAGCGGGAGGGAGGTACGAGCAGTACTTC.

The chain combines TRBV5-1 with TRBJ2-1; 11 nucleotides align to TRBD2. After removal of 7 bases from V and 8 bases from J, the junction contained 8 bases not matched to a gene. This CDR3 is built from 14 residues. CDR1 is SGHRS, CDR2 YFSETQ, per germline. The DNA for the CDR3 is TGCGCCAGCTCAGTAGCGGGAGGGGGCGATGAGCAGTTCTTC. It encodes CASSVAGGGDEQFF.

The chain joins TRBV5-1 to TRBJ1-1, with TRBD1 matching over 10 bases. Germline V gives CDR1 SGHRS, CDR2 YFSETQ. The CDR3 sequence is 15 residues long. The ends lost 3 bases at V and 7 bases at J; junction bases unmatched: 9. CDR3 residues: CASSSTRTGGIEAFF. DNA of the CDR3: TGCGCCAGCAGCTCTACTCGGACAGGGGGAATTGAAGCTTTCTTT.

The chain employs TRBV12-3 or TRBV12-4 and TRBJ2-7; D gene unclear. V was trimmed by 9 bases and J by 2 bases, leaving 14 bases between them. This CDR3 is 13 amino acids long. CDR3 region: CASADGRTYEQYF. The CDR3 nucleotides read TGTGCCAGTGCGGACGGTCGCACCTACGAGCAGTACTTC.

The gene calls are TRBV10-1 and TRBJ2-1, with 7 bases lining up with TRBD2. This CDR3 has 14 residues. Trimming at V came to 8 bases and at J to 5 bases, leaving 9 bases not matched to a gene. In germline, CDR1 is WNHNN, CDR2 SYGVQD (reference sequence). CDR3 amino acids: CASSPREGHNEQFF. CDR3 in DNA: TGCGCCAGCTCCCCGAGGGAGGGCCACAATGAGCAGTTCTTC.

This chain connects TRBV6-2 or TRBV6-3 to TRBJ1-2; no clear D. CDR1 MNHEY and CDR2 SVGEGT come from the germline V gene. The V end was cut by 2 bases, the J end by 8 bases, with 12 bases between. The CDR3 runs to 13 residues. CDR3 loop: CASSYGEALGYTF. The CDR3 coding sequence is TGTGCCAGCAGTTACGGGGAGGCGCTCGGCTACACCTTC.

This rearrangement joins TRBV4-3 to TRBJ2-7; 7 bases are a match to TRBD2. Germline-derived CDR1 and CDR2 are LGHNA and YSLEER. The J segment lost 5 bases and the V segment lost 0 bases, leaving 10 bases of the junction unmatched. The CDR3 has 16 amino acids. CDR3: CASSQDPAGALDEQYF. In DNA, the CDR3 is TGCGCCAGCAGCCAAGATCCCGCGGGAGCCTTAGACGAGCAGTACTTC.

The gene calls are TRBV3-1 (or the pseudogene TRBV3-2) and TRBJ2-3, with 10 positions matching TRBD2. Germline CDR1 is LGHDT and CDR2 is YNNKEL (reference sequence). This CDR3 has 14 residues. The junction had 6 bases not matched to a gene; V was cut back by 4 bases and J by 8 bases. The CDR3 coding sequence is TGTGCCAGCAGCCCTAGCGGGAGTGAGGGTACGCAGTATTTT. It translates to CASSPSGSEGTQYF.

Only one count was recorded for this clone. The chain has TRBV5-4 and TRBJ2-5; D is perhaps TRBD1 or TRBD2 (6 bases each). Trimming removed 3 bases from V and 5 bases from J, with 20 bases in between. This CDR3 region has 16 residues. The germline V gene encodes CDR1 SGHNT and CDR2 YYREEE (reference sequence). The CDR3 loop reads CASSSGAVRVGETQYF. DNA of the CDR3: TGTGCCAGCAGCTCGGGGGCGGTCCGGGTCGGGGAGACCCAGTACTTC.

V usage is TRBV28 and J usage is TRBJ1-6, with TRBD1 identical over 8 bases. J gave up 6 bases and V 6 bases, and 10 bases lay outside the gene matches. This CDR3 contains 16 residues. Per the germline V gene, CDR1 is MDHEN and CDR2 is SYDVKM. The CDR3 DNA follows: TGTGCCAGCAGGACGACAGGGGAATCGGTTAATTCACCCCTCCACTTT. Its translation: CASRTTGESVNSPLHF.

The chain recombines TRBV3-1 (or the pseudogene TRBV3-2) with TRBJ2-1, with 7 bases fitting TRBD2. This CDR3 is built from 15 residues. V was clipped by 0 bases and J by 9 bases; unmatched bases: 8. Germline V gives CDR1 LGHDT, CDR2 YNNKEL (reference sequence). The CDR3 DNA follows: TGTGCCAGCAGCCAAGAAGCGGGAATAGGCGGTGAGCAGTTCTTC. Translating it yields CASSQEAGIGGEQFF.

This chain connects TRBV13 to TRBJ2-2; D might be TRBD2 (6 bases). V shed 0 bases and J shed 4 bases, with 12 bases lying between them. There are 16 residues in the CDR3. Germline V gene lookup returns CDR1 PRHDT and CDR2 FYEKMQ (reference sequence). As DNA, the CDR3 is TGTGCCAGCAGCTTAGGCTATCGGGAGATCACCGGGGAGCTGTTTTTT. It codes for CASSLGYREITGELFF.

This clone was detected only a few times. The chain has TRBV23-1 and TRBJ2-7; D gene ambiguous. TRBV23-1 is an ORF, and what it does is uncertain. Trimming left V 2 bases short and J 1 base short, with 12 bases between. The CDR3 extends over 15 amino acids. As DNA, the CDR3 is TGCGCCAGCAGTCAAACCGGGCCCATATCCTACGAGCAGTACTTC. It translates to CASSQTGPISYEQYF.

This sequence joins TRBV11-2 and TRBJ2-2; 9 bases agree with TRBD2. V dropped 5 bases and J dropped 3; count of bases not matched to a gene: 4. The CDR3 consists of 15 residues. Germline lookup yields CDR1 SGHAT and CDR2 FQNNGV. CDR3 sequence reads: CASSPSGTDTGELFF. For the CDR3, the DNA is TGTGCCAGCAGCCCTAGCGGGACAGACACCGGGGAGCTGTTTTTT.

This sequence joins TRBV6-1 and TRBJ1-1; no clear D. The CDR3 has 13 amino acids. Germline loops: CDR1 MNHNS, CDR2 SASEGT. V gave up 1 base and J gave up 3 bases, with 6 bases separating them. The chain's CDR3 is CASSEGVDTEAFF. The DNA for the CDR3 is TGTGCCAGCAGTGAAGGGGTCGACACTGAAGCTTTCTTT.

This clone was counted a single time. V is TRBV18 and J is TRBJ2-7; no firm D call. Germline V gives CDR1 KGHSH, CDR2 LQKENI. Between the trimmed V and J ends, which lost 1 base and 2 bases, there was a span of 9 bases. The CDR3 is 14 residues long. In nucleotides, the CDR3 is TGTGCCAGCTCACCACTCACAAGAACCTACGAGCAGTACTTC. Protein product: CASSPLTRTYEQYF.

Only a few counts were recorded for this clone. V is TRBV6-2 or TRBV6-3 and J is TRBJ1-3, with a possible D match to TRBD1 (5 bases). V was clipped by 2 bases and J by 0 bases, with 11 bases between them. Germline lookup yields CDR1 MNHEY and CDR2 SVGEGT. CDR3 length: 16 residues. The CDR3 nucleotides read TGTGCCAGCAGTTACGGGGACCGGCTCTCTGGAAACACCATATATTTT. Translating gives CASSYGDRLSGNTIYF.

V and J are TRBV7-9 and TRBJ1-1; D gene ambiguous. Trimming took off 1 base at V and 0 bases at J, with 9 bases between the two ends. CDR1 SEHNR and CDR2 FQNEAQ come from the germline V gene (reference sequence). The CDR3 extends over 15 amino acids. The CDR3 loop is CASSLVQILNTEAFF. For the CDR3, the DNA is TGTGCCAGCAGCTTAGTACAGATACTGAACACTGAAGCTTTCTTT. Full variable domain (outside the CDR3, taken from reference TRBV7-9 and TRBJ1-1): DTGVSQNPRHKITKRGQNVTFRCDPISEHNRLYWYRQTLGQGPEFLTYFQNEAQLEKSRLLSDRFSAERPKGSFSTLEIQRTEQGDSAMYLCASSLVQILNTEAFFGQGTRLTVV.

The chain joins TRBV11-2 to TRBJ2-7, with a possible D match to TRBD2 (6 bases). CDR1 is SGHAT and CDR2 is FQNNGV in the germline V gene. The CDR3 length is 14 residues. With 5 bases removed from V and 2 bases from J, the gap between germline ends came to 13 bases. The CDR3 sequence: CASSIRDSTYEQYF. In DNA, the CDR3 is TGTGCCAGCAGCATCCGGGACTCTACCTACGAGCAGTACTTC. Filled out from reference TRBV11-2 and TRBJ2-7, the complete variable domain reads EAGVAQSPRYKIIEKRQSVAFWCNPISGHATLYWYQQILGQGPKLLIQFQNNGVVDDSQLPKDRFSAERLKGVDSTLKIQPAKLEDSAVYLCASSIRDSTYEQYFGPGTRLTVT.

Only one count was recorded for this clone. Other nucleotide sequences from this sample produce the same CDR3. J is TRBJ2-7 and V is TRBV6-5, with 14 bases identical to TRBD2. Trimming removed 0 bases from V and 4 bases from J; junction bases left unmatched: 2. This CDR3 is built from 16 residues. The germline CDR1 and CDR2 sequences are MNHEY and SVGAGI. CDR3 amino acids: CASSYSGLAGAYEQYF. The DNA of the CDR3 is TGTGCCAGCAGTTACTCGGGACTAGCGGGAGCTTACGAGCAGTACTTC.

In regard to this clone: The same CDR3 is also encoded by other DNA sequences in this sample. This chain links TRBV30 with TRBJ1-1; no reliable D call. In germline, CDR1 is GTSNPN, CDR2 SVGIG (reference sequence). The CDR3 runs to 12 residues. Trimming removed 6 bases from V and 1 base from J, with 9 bases in between. DNA for the CDR3: TGTGCCTGCGACCGCGAGAACACTGAAGCTTTCTTT. This sequence encodes CACDRENTEAFF.

The CDR3 DNA reads TGTGCCAGCAGCTTAGAGACTCAGCCCCAGCATTTT. It specifies CASSLETQPQHF. The V gene is TRBV7-2, the J gene TRBJ1-5; D gene ambiguous. This CDR3 contains 12 residues. Germline CDR1 is SGHTA and CDR2 is FQGNSA. Trimming removed 1 base from V and 6 bases from J, with 4 bases in between.

The chain has TRBV29-1 and TRBJ1-4; 7 bases fit TRBD1. Germline loops: CDR1 SQVTM, CDR2 ANQGSEA. CDR3 length: 14 amino acids. Trimming at V came to 5 bases and at J to 7 bases, leaving 10 bases not matched to a gene. The CDR3 coding sequence is TGCAGCGTTCACCCAAGGGGGCGCGGTGAAAAACTGTTTTTT. Its translation: CSVHPRGRGEKLFF. Based on the CDR3 plus reference TRBV29-1 and TRBJ1-4, the full variable domain is SAVISQKPSRDICQRGTSLTIQCQVDSQVTMMFWYRQQPGQSLTLIATANQGSEATYESGFVIDKFPISRPNLTFSTLTVSNMSPEDSSIYLCSVHPRGRGEKLFFGSGTQLSVL.